This T cell receptor (beta chain) was identified during a study of CD8 T cells in Susac syndrome. CDR1 and CDR2 (germline): SGDLS, YYNGEE. This CDR3 has 17 residues. V gave up 3 bases and J gave up 8 bases; unmatched junction bases: 13. Random hexamers were used to reverse transcribe an amount of about 0.45 to 1 ug RNA. TCRdb reprocessed the immunoSEQ multiplex PCR reads with MiXCR, giving one entry per CDR3 protein. The data show approximately 140,000 distinct CDR3 sequences, with approximately 95% seen just once and around 0.11% held by the top ten. V usage is TRBV9 and J usage is TRBJ2-1; 11 bases match TRBD2. Material for sequencing was CD4+ T cells from PBMCs. The source is a human donor with multiple sclerosis. DNA of the CDR3: TGTGCCAGCAGCGCCTTCAGACTAGCGGGAATCTCGGATGAGCAGTTCTTC. Translated, it gives CASSAFRLAGISDEQFF.